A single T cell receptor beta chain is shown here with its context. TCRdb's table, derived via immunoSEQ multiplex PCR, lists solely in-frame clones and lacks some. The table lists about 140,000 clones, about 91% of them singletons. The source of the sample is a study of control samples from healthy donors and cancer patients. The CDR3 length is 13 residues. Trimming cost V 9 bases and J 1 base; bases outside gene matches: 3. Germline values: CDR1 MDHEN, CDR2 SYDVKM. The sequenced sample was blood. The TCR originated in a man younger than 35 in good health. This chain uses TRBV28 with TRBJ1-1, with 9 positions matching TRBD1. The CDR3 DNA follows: TGTGCCAGTGGGGACAGGGAGAACACTGAAGCTTTCTTT. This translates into CASGDRENTEAFF.